This TCR beta chain was recovered during a study of blood T cell repertoires in COVID-19. Turning to the study itself: COVID-19 samples, acute and convalescent, were from the United States, Italy and Spain. T cells, B-cell-depleted T cells, or PBMCs supplied cDNA or gDNA.

Under the authors' procedure: By means of reference gene primer amplification, nucleated cell counts were estimated. Libraries were prepared by immunoSEQ multiplex PCR; TCRdb keeps only in-frame clonotypes and omits some of them. V and J calls and clone size follow that table, whereas D and trimming were derived from the DNA. Of around 72,000 clones listed, more than 65% are singletons. The CDR3 has 14 amino acids. Between the trimmed V and J ends, which lost 4 bases and 6 bases, there was a span of 16 bases. Germline V gives CDR1 SNHLY, CDR2 FYNNEI. This clonotype originated in an older woman with acute or convalescent COVID-19. The chain is built from TRBV2 and TRBJ2-7, with D perhaps matching TRBD1 (6 bases). Sequencing was done on a sample of peripheral blood. The CDR3 coding sequence is TGTGCCAGCAGTGGATATTCCAGGGGCGGCGAGCAGTACTTC. It translates to CASSGYSRGGEQYF.